These T cell receptor beta chains were read from a single sample in a study of blood T cell repertoires in COVID-19. The table came from immunoSEQ multiplex PCR; TCRdb's copy has only in-frame clones and leaves some out. Of under 60,000 clones listed, roughly 87% are singletons. Source material: peripheral blood. These receptors were collected from a woman over 75 with acute or convalescent COVID-19. CDR3s include the opening cysteine and the closing phenylalanine or tryptophan. D genes are given only for firm matches. The size of a clone is reported for some rows only, either as once, few or many, or as a class for expanded clones.

TRBJ2-3,-,13,TRBD2,TRBV12-3/TRBV12-4,CASGRGVTDTQYF,TGTGCCAGCGGGCGGGGGGTCACAGATACGCAGTATTTT
TRBJ1-1,-,11,-,TRBV20-1,CSARPGAEAFF,TGCAGTGCTAGGCCAGGGGCTGAAGCTTTCTTT
TRBJ2-7,-,14,TRBD2,TRBV30,CAWRKRGVSYEQYF,TGTGCCTGGAGGAAACGGGGGGTCTCCTACGAGCAGTACTTC
TRBJ2-1,once,11,TRBD1,TRBV29-1,CSVDRGNEQFF,TGCAGCGTCGACAGGGGAAATGAGCAGTTCTTC
TRBJ1-1,few,13,-,TRBV5-4,CASSLVQGTEAFF,TGTGCCAGCAGCTTGGTACAGGGCACTGAAGCTTTCTTT
TRBJ1-2,-,15,-,TRBV3-1/TRBV3-2,CASSQAGAGSYGYTF,TGTGCCAGCAGCCAAGCAGGGGCGGGTAGCTATGGCTACACCTTC
TRBJ1-2,-,13,-,TRBV7-9,CASSNPPVPGYTF,TGTGCCAGCAGCAACCCCCCGGTGCCGGGCTACACCTTC
TRBJ1-3,once,14,-,TRBV19,CASSLQDSGNTIYF,TGTGCCAGTAGCCTTCAGGACTCTGGAAACACCATATATTTT
TRBJ2-1,-,14,TRBD2,TRBV2,CASTAAGAYNEQFF,TGTGCCAGCACAGCAGCGGGGGCTTACAATGAGCAGTTCTTC
TRBJ2-7,-,13,TRBD1,TRBV30,CAWGGTGGDEQYF,TGTGCCTGGGGGGGGACAGGCGGCGACGAGCAGTACTTC
TRBJ2-7,-,14,-,TRBV15,CATSGMITSSEQYF,TGTGCCACCAGCGGAATGATCACTAGTAGCGAGCAGTACTTC
TRBJ2-2,-,16,TRBD2,TRBV5-4,CASSPPGGPDTGELFF,TGTGCCAGCAGCCCCCCGGGGGGGCCCGACACCGGGGAGCTGTTTTTT
TRBJ1-2,once,16,-,TRBV2,CASSDVLGGANYGYTF,TGTGCCAGCAGTGATGTATTAGGGGGAGCTAACTATGGCTACACCTTC
TRBJ2-1,-,14,TRBD1,TRBV19,CASSTRTGANEQFF,TGTGCCAGTAGTACCCGGACAGGGGCCAATGAGCAGTTCTTC
TRBJ2-6,-,19,TRBD2,TRBV13,CASSFRRRSGSSGANVLTF,TGTGCCAGCAGCTTTCGGAGAAGAAGCGGGAGCTCTGGGGCCAACGTCCTGACTTTC
TRBJ2-1,-,17,TRBD2,TRBV6-6,CASSQSEGRGTRDEQFF,TGTGCCAGCAGTCAATCAGAGGGGCGGGGGACCAGGGATGAGCAGTTCTTC
TRBJ2-5,-,16,-,TRBV19,CASSIYSRGQKETQYF,TGTGCCAGTAGTATATATTCGCGGGGTCAGAAAGAGACCCAGTACTTC
TRBJ1-2,-,18,TRBD1,TRBV7-2,CASSQYRGGGSIDRGYTF,TGTGCCAGCAGCCAATACAGGGGGGGAGGGTCGATAGACCGTGGCTACACCTTC
TRBJ2-1,-,18,TRBD2,TRBV18,CASSPRLSGGAQANEQFF,TGTGCCAGCTCACCACGCCTTAGCGGGGGAGCCCAGGCCAATGAGCAGTTCTTC
TRBJ1-2,-,15,-,TRBV12-2,CASRSGLPGFYGYTF,TGTGCAAGTCGCTCAGGATTACCGGGATTTTATGGCTACACCTTC
TRBJ2-5,-,14,-,TRBV27,CASSPGGFQETQYF,TGTGCCAGCAGTCCGGGGGGCTTCCAAGAGACCCAGTACTTC
TRBJ2-5,-,14,-,TRBV11-2,CASSQRLGQETQYF,TGTGCCAGCAGCCAAAGACTAGGCCAAGAGACCCAGTACTTC
TRBJ2-7,-,16,-,TRBV15,CATSRDNRPLTWEQYF,TGTGCCACCAGCAGAGATAACAGGCCTCTAACTTGGGAGCAGTACTTC
TRBJ2-1,-,17,TRBD1,TRBV11-2,CASRQGASPTDYNEQFF,TGTGCCAGCAGACAGGGGGCCTCCCCTACAGATTACAATGAGCAGTTCTTC
TRBJ2-1,-,16,-,TRBV11-2,CASSPNPPGTTGEQFF,TGTGCCAGCAGTCCCAACCCTCCGGGGACAACAGGTGAGCAGTTCTTC
TRBJ2-2,-,16,-,TRBV3-1/TRBV3-2,CASSQDFGGPTGELFF,TGTGCCAGCAGCCAAGATTTTGGGGGCCCCACCGGGGAGCTGTTTTTT
TRBJ1-6,-,15,-,TRBV28,CASSPRGGSGSPLHF,TGTGCCAGCAGTCCCCGGGGGGGGTCGGGTTCACCCCTCCACTTT
TRBJ2-7,once,14,-,TRBV5-1,CASSSGVGAYEQYF,TGCGCCAGCAGCTCGGGGGTCGGGGCCTACGAGCAGTACTTC
TRBJ1-1,-,14,-,TRBV3-1/TRBV3-2,CASSQPGGMTEAFF,TGTGCCAGCAGCCAACCCGGGGGGATGACTGAAGCTTTCTTT
TRBJ1-1,-,12,-,TRBV2,CASTRLGTEAFF,TGTGCCAGCACCAGACTTGGTACTGAAGCTTTCTTT
TRBJ1-1,-,12,-,TRBV6-6,CASSYSSREAFF,TGTGCCAGCAGTTACTCGAGCAGGGAAGCTTTCTTT
TRBJ1-5,-,15,-,TRBV11-2,CASSGDRSLNQPQHF,TGTGCCAGCAGCGGCGACAGGAGCCTGAATCAGCCCCAGCATTTT
TRBJ1-6,-,13,TRBD1,TRBV6-6,CASSRGNDSPLHF,TGTGCCAGCAGCAGGGGGAACGACTCACCCCTCCACTTT
TRBJ2-1,-,12,TRBD1,TRBV19,CATWDRVDEQFF,TGTGCCACGTGGGACAGGGTGGATGAGCAGTTCTTC
TRBJ2-1,-,15,TRBD1,TRBV28,CASSSPGQGRNEQFF,TGTGCCAGCAGTTCTCCGGGACAGGGTCGGAATGAGCAGTTCTTC
TRBJ2-7,-,16,TRBD1,TRBV3-1/TRBV3-2,CASSQISGQGAGEQYF,TGTGCCAGCAGCCAAATCTCGGGACAGGGGGCCGGCGAGCAGTACTTC
TRBJ2-5,once,16,TRBD2,TRBV5-1,CASSPRTSGGVETQYF,TGCGCCAGCAGTCCCCGGACTAGCGGGGGTGTAGAGACCCAGTACTTC
TRBJ2-1,-,15,TRBD1,TRBV11-3,CASSPRTGTYNEQFF,TGTGCCAGCAGCCCCAGGACAGGGACCTACAATGAGCAGTTCTTC
TRBJ2-2,-,18,TRBD2,TRBV28,CATKPQGLAGTYTGELFF,TGTGCCACCAAACCCCAGGGACTAGCGGGGACCTACACCGGGGAGCTGTTTTTT
TRBJ2-3,-,13,-,TRBV29-1,CSVEGGDTDTQYF,TGCAGCGTTGAAGGGGGAGACACAGATACGCAGTATTTT
TRBJ1-2,-,12,-,TRBV20-1,CSASQGLPGYTF,TGCAGTGCTAGTCAGGGTCTACCTGGCTACACCTTC
TRBJ2-3,-,15,-,TRBV19,CASSAPGGYTDTQYF,TGTGCCAGTAGCGCCCCCGGGGGTTACACAGATACGCAGTATTTT
TRBJ2-5,-,15,TRBD1,TRBV18,CASSPGQGLTETQYF,TGTGCCAGCTCACCGGGACAGGGGTTGACGGAGACCCAGTACTTC
TRBJ1-1,-,16,TRBD1,TRBV15,CATSDDPGQGKVEAFF,TGTGCCACCAGCGACGATCCGGGACAGGGTAAGGTTGAGGCTTTCTTT
TRBJ1-5,few,9,-,TRBV10-1,CATNQPQHF,TGCGCCACGAATCAGCCCCAGCATTTT
TRBJ2-5,-,15,-,TRBV19,CASSTGLGTQETQYF,TGTGCCAGTAGTACTGGGCTAGGGACACAAGAGACCCAGTACTTC
TRBJ1-5,-,16,-,TRBV30,CAGRGGQRDSNQPQHF,TGTGCCGGTCGAGGAGGGCAGAGGGATAGCAATCAGCCCCAGCATTTT
TRBJ2-2,-,14,-,TRBV2,CASRPNRSTGELFF,TGTGCCAGCAGACCTAACAGGAGCACCGGGGAGCTGTTTTTT
TRBJ2-2,-,17,-,TRBV4-2,CASSQVRSSGVGRELFF,TGTGCCAGCAGCCAAGTTCGTTCTTCCGGGGTTGGCCGGGAGCTGTTTTTT
TRBJ2-3,-,14,-,TRBV5-5,CASTQGRGTDTQYF,TGTGCCAGCACCCAAGGGCGGGGCACAGATACGCAGTATTTT
TRBJ1-2,-,17,TRBD1,TRBV3-1/TRBV3-2,CASSQNPNPTGFQGYTF,TGTGCCAGCAGCCAAAACCCTAACCCGACAGGGTTCCAGGGCTACACCTTC
TRBJ2-7,-,17,TRBD1,TRBV6-6,CASSPGTGARTGYEQYF,TGTGCCAGCAGTCCCGGGACAGGCGCCCGGACGGGTTACGAGCAGTACTTC
TRBJ1-5,-,15,TRBD1,TRBV2,CASTQGAGSNQPQHF,TGTGCCAGCACCCAGGGGGCTGGGAGCAATCAGCCCCAGCATTTT